The 20 T cell receptor beta chains below come from one sample, sequenced in a study of shared clonotypes between healthy human individuals. This table comes from immunoSEQ multiplex PCR, and its TCRdb copy is limited to in-frame clones, with some not included. The sample has about 1 million clones; around 74% are singletons. Sequences were obtained from memory CD4+ T cells sorted from blood. Noted subset: CD45RA-negative fraction. These receptor sequences come from a man aged 18-30 years in good health.

This clone occurred a few times. This specimen includes other DNA sequences encoding the same CDR3. J is TRBJ2-7 and V is TRBV15, with 10 bases that match TRBD1. The CDR3 extends over 13 amino acids. Unmatched junction bases numbered 6, after V lost 9 bases and J lost 4 bases. Germline V gene sequence: CDR1 LNHNV, CDR2 YYDKDF (reference sequence). Written as DNA, the CDR3 is TGTGCCACATCCAGGGACAGGGGATACGAGCAGTACTTC. Protein sequence: CATSRDRGYEQYF.

Here the CDR3 DNA reads TGCGCCAGCAGCATGACAGGGAATGCATATTCACCCCTCCACTTT. Amino acid sequence: CASSMTGNAYSPLHF. The chain employs TRBV5-1 and TRBJ1-6; 7 bases fit TRBD1. The CDR3 runs 15 residues. The V gene end was trimmed by 4 bases and the J gene end by 8 bases; junction bases not matched to a gene: 9. CDR1 and CDR2 (germline): SGHRS, YFSETQ.

This clone has just a few counts. The V gene is TRBV5-1, the J gene TRBJ1-1, with 8 positions matching TRBD1. Germline trimming cut 6 bases from V and 5 bases from J; bases unmatched to any gene: 9. The CDR3 runs 14 residues. Germline lookup yields CDR1 SGHRS and CDR2 YFSETQ. CDR3 DNA sequence: TGCGCCAGCACAACCGGACAGGGAAATACTGAAGCTTTCTTT. Residues: CASTTGQGNTEAFF.

This clone was observed a handful of times. The rearrangement links TRBV5-5 to TRBJ1-3; no clear D. The CDR3 is 13 amino acids. Per germline, CDR1 SGHKS and CDR2 YYEKEE (reference sequence). The ends were cut back, 5 bases at V and 3 bases at J, with 9 bases in the middle. The CDR3 is CASRNLGGNTIYF. In DNA, the CDR3 is TGTGCCAGCAGAAATCTCGGTGGAAACACCATATATTTT.

The chain has TRBV28 and TRBJ2-4; D perhaps matches TRBD1 (5 bases). Trimming stripped 4 bases from V and 8 bases from J, with 21 bases between. Germline V CDR1 and CDR2: MDHEN, SYDVKM. The CDR3 contains 16 residues. CDR3 nucleotides: TGTGCCAGCAGTTCCCCCGGCCCTCGGACAACGGACATTCAGTACTTC. Translated: CASSSPGPRTTDIQYF.

The gene calls are TRBV7-9 and TRBJ1-3; a weak D match, TRBD1 (5 bases). The CDR3 extends over 13 amino acids. Germline CDR1 and CDR2: SEHNR and FQNEAQ (reference sequence). The V end lost 3 bases, the J end lost 3 bases, and 6 bases lay between the germline ends. The CDR3 protein is CASSFQGGNTIYF. In DNA form, the CDR3 reads TGTGCCAGCAGCTTTCAGGGTGGAAACACCATATATTTT.

V is TRBV18 and J is TRBJ1-6; D perhaps matches TRBD1 (5 bases). CDR1 and CDR2 (germline): KGHSH, LQKENI. V was pared by 0 bases and J by 5 bases, with 8 bases between. The CDR3 runs 15 residues. The CDR3 nucleotides read TGTGCCAGCTCACCACCGGGACGGGATAATTCACCCCTCCACTTT. Encoded protein: CASSPPGRDNSPLHF.

J is TRBJ1-2 and V is TRBV5-4, with 9 bases that match TRBD1. Per the germline V gene, CDR1 is SGHNT and CDR2 is YYREEE (reference sequence). The CDR3 consists of 15 residues. J was trimmed by 2 bases and V by 1 base; bases with no gene match: 3. This CDR3 reads CASSLLGQGNYGYTF. The CDR3, as DNA: TGTGCCAGCAGCTTGTTAGGACAGGGGAACTATGGCTACACCTTC.

The V call is TRBV28, the J call TRBJ1-4, with 10 bases identical to TRBD1. Per the germline V gene, CDR1 is MDHEN and CDR2 is SYDVKM. CDR3 length: 17 residues. V shed 6 bases and J 0 bases; nucleotides not matched to a gene: 7. The CDR3 reads CASSRAGTGATNEKLFF. DNA for the CDR3: TGTGCCAGCAGCCGAGCAGGGACAGGGGCAACTAATGAAAAACTGTTTTTT. Full variable domain (remainder filled in from reference TRBV28 and TRBJ1-4): DVKVTQSSRYLVKRTGEKVFLECVQDMDHENMFWYRQDPGLGLRLIYFSYDVKMKEKGDIPEGYSVSREKKERFSLILESASTNQTSMYLCASSRAGTGATNEKLFFGSGTQLSVL.

V usage is TRBV9 and J usage is TRBJ2-5; TRBD1 agrees at 7 bases. CDR1 SGDLS and CDR2 YYNGEE come from the germline V gene. J lost 2 bases, V lost 4 bases, and 8 bases had no gene match. This CDR3 has 15 residues. CDR3 DNA: TGTGCCAGCAGCTTATCGACAGGGATTCAAGAGACCCAGTACTTC. It codes for CASSLSTGIQETQYF.

Only one count was recorded for this clone. The rearrangement joins TRBV6-1 to TRBJ2-7, with D perhaps TRBD1 (6 bases). Trimming left V 2 bases short and J 4 bases short, with 15 bases between. This CDR3 spans 15 amino acids. In germline, CDR1 is MNHNS, CDR2 SASEGT. The CDR3 region is CASSELPWTEYEQYF. The CDR3 DNA reads as TGTGCCAGCAGTGAACTTCCTTGGACAGAGTACGAGCAGTACTTC.

This chain joins TRBV28 and TRBJ2-1, with 7 bases identical to TRBD1. This CDR3 spans 14 amino acids. With V trimmed by 8 bases and J by 0 bases, 4 bases remained unmatched. CDR1 and CDR2 (germline): MDHEN, SYDVKM. The CDR3 here is CASLGGSSYNEQFF. The DNA of the CDR3 is TGTGCCAGCCTAGGGGGCAGCTCCTACAATGAGCAGTTCTTC.

The chain couples TRBV5-6 to TRBJ1-5; D possibly corresponds to TRBD1 (6 bases). CDR3 length equals 18 residues. Trimming cost V 4 bases and J 1 base, with 21 bases left between them. Germline values: CDR1 SGHDT, CDR2 YYEEEE. The DNA for the CDR3 is TGTGCCAGCAGCCTGGGACACGGGGGGCGAGTGAGCAATCAGCCCCAGCATTTT. Translating it yields CASSLGHGGRVSNQPQHF.

The V call is TRBV7-8, the J call TRBJ2-2; 7 bases line up with TRBD1. This CDR3 region has 15 residues. The V gene end was trimmed by 3 bases and the J gene end by 4 bases; junction bases not matched to a gene: 5. Germline loops: CDR1 SGHVS, CDR2 FQNEAQ. CDR3 nucleotide sequence: TGTGCCAGCAGCTTGACAGGGCTTCGCACCGGGGAGCTGTTTTTT. Translating gives CASSLTGLRTGELFF.

The chain joins TRBV30 to TRBJ2-3; no reliable D call. The CDR3 loop spans 13 amino acids. Germline CDR1 GTSNPN, CDR2 SVGIG (reference sequence). Trimming took 0 bases from V and 6 from J, leaving 10 bases between them. The CDR3: CAWSVQLMDTQYF. The CDR3 DNA sequence: TGTGCCTGGAGTGTACAACTAATGGATACGCAGTATTTT.

This chain links TRBV6-5 with TRBJ2-7; D is possibly TRBD2 (5 bases). The CDR3 spans 13 residues. Trimming left V 8 bases short and J 0 bases short, with 11 bases between. CDR1 is MNHEY and CDR2 is SVGAGI in the germline V gene. Written as DNA, the CDR3 is TGTGCCAGCGGGAGAGCGAGCTCCTACGAGCAGTACTTC. Amino acids: CASGRASSYEQYF.

This chain uses TRBV5-1 with TRBJ2-3; 11 positions agree with TRBD2. Unmatched junction bases numbered 5, after V lost 3 bases and J lost 2 bases. The length of the CDR3 is 16 residues. Germline assignment: CDR1 SGHRS and CDR2 YFSETQ. The CDR3 DNA sequence: TGCGCCAGCAGCTCCATAGCGGGAGGGCCCACAGATACGCAGTATTTT. The encoded protein is CASSSIAGGPTDTQYF.

Of note for this clone: Its ends do not fully match the called genes, so a read error is possible. The CDR3 protein is CASSLEPSGDLTDF. DNA of the CDR3: TGTGCCAGCAGCTTAGAACCCAGCGGGGACCTAACAGACTTC. The chain carries TRBV7-2 and TRBJ2-7; 7 nucleotides align to TRBD2. Germline V gene data show CDR1 as SGHTA and CDR2 as FQGNSA. This CDR3 region has 14 residues.

The chain employs TRBV9 and TRBJ2-3, with 8 bases lining up with TRBD2. Trimming cost V 3 bases and J 1 base; bases outside gene matches: 7. Germline loops: CDR1 SGDLS, CDR2 YYNGEE. The CDR3 consists of 16 residues. The CDR3, as DNA: TGTGCCAGCAGCGGCCTGAACGGGGGGGGCACAGATACGCAGTATTTT. This gives the protein CASSGLNGGGTDTQYF.

J is TRBJ2-5 and V is TRBV6-6, with D perhaps matching TRBD1 (6 bases). Germline assignment: CDR1 MNHNY and CDR2 SVGAGI (reference sequence). Trimming cost V 2 bases and J 4 bases, with 14 bases left between them. This CDR3 spans 15 amino acids. CDR3 in amino acids: CASSYQSPRGETQYF. CDR3 DNA sequence: TGTGCCAGCAGTTACCAGTCCCCCAGGGGAGAGACCCAGTACTTC.